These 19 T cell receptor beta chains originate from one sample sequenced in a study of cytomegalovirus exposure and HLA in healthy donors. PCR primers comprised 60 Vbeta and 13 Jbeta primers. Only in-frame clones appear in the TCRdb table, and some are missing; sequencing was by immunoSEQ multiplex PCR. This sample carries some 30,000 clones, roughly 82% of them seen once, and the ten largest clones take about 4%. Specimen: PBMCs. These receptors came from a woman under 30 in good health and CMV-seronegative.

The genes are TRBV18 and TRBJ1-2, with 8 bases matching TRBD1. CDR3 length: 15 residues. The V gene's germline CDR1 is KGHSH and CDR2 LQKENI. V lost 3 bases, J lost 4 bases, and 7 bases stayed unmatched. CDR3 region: CASSPQGTGGYGYTF. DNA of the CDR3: TGTGCCAGCTCACCCCAGGGCACAGGGGGCTATGGCTACACCTTC.

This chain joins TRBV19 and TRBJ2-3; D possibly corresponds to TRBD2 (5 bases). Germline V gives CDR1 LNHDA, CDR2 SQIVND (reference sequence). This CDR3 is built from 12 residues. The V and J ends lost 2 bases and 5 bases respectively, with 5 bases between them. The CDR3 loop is CASSISGDTQYF. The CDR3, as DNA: TGTGCCAGTAGTATAAGCGGAGATACGCAGTATTTT. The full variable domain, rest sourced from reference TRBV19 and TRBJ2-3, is DGGITQSPKYLFRKEGQNVTLSCEQNLNHDAMYWYRQDPGQGLRLIYYSQIVNDFQKGDIAEGYSVSREKKESFPLTVTSAQKNPTAFYLCASSISGDTQYFGPGTRLTVL.

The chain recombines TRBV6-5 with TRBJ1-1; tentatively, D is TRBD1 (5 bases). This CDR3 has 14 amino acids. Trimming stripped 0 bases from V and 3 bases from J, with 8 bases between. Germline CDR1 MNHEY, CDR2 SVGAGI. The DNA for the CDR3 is TGTGCCAGCAGTTACTCGGGGCAGTACACTGAAGCTTTCTTT. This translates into CASSYSGQYTEAFF.

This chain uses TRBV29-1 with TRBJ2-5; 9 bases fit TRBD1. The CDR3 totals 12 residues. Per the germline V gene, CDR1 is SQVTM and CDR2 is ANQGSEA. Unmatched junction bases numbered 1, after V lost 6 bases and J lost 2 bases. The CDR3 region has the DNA TGCAGCGTCGACAGGGGGCAAGAGACCCAGTACTTC. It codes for CSVDRGQETQYF.

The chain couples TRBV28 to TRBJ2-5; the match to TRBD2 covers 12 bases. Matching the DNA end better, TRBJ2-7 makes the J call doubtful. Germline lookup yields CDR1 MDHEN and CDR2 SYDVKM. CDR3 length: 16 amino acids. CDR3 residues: CASTSGGTSGSYEQYF. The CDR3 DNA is TGTGCCAGCACGAGCGGAGGGACTAGCGGGTCCTACGAGCAGTACTTC.

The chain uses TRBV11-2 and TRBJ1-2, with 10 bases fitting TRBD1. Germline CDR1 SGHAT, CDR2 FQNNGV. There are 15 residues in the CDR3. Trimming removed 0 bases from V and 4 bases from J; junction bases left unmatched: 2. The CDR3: CASSLEGQGVYGYTF. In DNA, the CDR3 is TGTGCCAGCAGCTTAGAAGGACAGGGGGTCTATGGCTACACCTTC.

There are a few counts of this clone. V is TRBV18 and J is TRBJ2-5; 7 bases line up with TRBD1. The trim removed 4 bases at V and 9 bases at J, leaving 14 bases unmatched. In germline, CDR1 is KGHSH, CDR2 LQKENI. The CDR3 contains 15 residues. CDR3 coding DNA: TGTGCCAGCTCACAAAGCACGGGACAGCGGCAGGCCCAGTACTTC. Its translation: CASSQSTGQRQAQYF.

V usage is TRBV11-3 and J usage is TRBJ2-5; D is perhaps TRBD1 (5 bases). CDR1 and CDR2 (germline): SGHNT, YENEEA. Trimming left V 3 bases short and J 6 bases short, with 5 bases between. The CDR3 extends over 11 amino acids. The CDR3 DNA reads TGTGCCAGCAGCTTGGGGCAGACCCAGTACTTC. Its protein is CASSLGQTQYF.

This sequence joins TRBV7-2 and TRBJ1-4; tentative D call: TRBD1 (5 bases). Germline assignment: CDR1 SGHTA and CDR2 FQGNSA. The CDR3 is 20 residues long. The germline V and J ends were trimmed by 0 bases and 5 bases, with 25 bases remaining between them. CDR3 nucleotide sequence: TGTGCCAGCAGCTTAGCCCTACTCGGACTAACCCCAGGGAAGAATGAAAAACTGTTTTTT. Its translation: CASSLALLGLTPGKNEKLFF.

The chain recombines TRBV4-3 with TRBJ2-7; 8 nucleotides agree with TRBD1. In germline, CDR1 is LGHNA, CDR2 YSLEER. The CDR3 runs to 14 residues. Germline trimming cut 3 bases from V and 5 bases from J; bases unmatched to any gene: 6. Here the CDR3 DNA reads TGCGCCAGCAGCCAGGACAGGGCAGGAAACGAGCAGTACTTC. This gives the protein CASSQDRAGNEQYF.

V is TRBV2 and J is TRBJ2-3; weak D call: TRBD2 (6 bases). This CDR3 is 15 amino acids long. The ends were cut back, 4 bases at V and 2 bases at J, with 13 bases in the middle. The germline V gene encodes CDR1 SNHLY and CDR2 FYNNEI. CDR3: CASSGALDYTDTQYF. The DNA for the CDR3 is TGTGCCAGCAGTGGGGCCTTGGACTACACAGATACGCAGTATTTT.

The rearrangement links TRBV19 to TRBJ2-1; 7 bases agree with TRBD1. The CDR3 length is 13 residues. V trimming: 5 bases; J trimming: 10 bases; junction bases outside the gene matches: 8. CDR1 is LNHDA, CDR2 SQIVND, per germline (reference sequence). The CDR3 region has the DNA TGTGCCAGTAGTCTTACAGGGGTCGGGGAGCAGTTCTTC. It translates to CASSLTGVGEQFF.

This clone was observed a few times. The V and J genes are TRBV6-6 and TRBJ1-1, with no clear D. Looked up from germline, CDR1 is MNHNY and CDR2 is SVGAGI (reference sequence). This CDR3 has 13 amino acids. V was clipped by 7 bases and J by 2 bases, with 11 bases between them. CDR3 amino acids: CASILEVNTEAFF. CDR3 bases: TGTGCCAGCATCTTGGAGGTTAACACTGAAGCTTTCTTT.

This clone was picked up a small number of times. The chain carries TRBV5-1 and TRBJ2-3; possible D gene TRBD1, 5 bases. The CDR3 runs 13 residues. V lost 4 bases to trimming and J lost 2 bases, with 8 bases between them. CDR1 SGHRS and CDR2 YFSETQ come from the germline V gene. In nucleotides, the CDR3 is TGCGCCAGCAGCGCAGGGTCCACAGATACGCAGTATTTT. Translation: CASSAGSTDTQYF. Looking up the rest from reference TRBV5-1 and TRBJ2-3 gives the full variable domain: KAGVTQTPRYLIKTRGQQVTLSCSPISGHRSVSWYQQTPGQGLQFLFEYFSETQRNKGNFPGRFSGRQFSNSRSEMNVSTLELGDSALYLCASSAGSTDTQYFGPGTRLTVL.

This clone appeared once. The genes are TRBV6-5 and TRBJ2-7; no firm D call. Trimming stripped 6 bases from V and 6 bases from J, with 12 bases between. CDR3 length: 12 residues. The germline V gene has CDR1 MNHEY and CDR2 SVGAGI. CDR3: CASSRYGGEQYF. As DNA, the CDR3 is TGTGCCAGCAGCCGGTATGGTGGCGAGCAGTACTTC.

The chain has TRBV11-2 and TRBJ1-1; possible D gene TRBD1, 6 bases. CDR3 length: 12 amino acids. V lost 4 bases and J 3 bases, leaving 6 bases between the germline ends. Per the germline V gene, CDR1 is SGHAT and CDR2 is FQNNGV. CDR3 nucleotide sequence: TGTGCCAGCAGCTACAGGGACACTGAAGCTTTCTTT. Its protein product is CASSYRDTEAFF.

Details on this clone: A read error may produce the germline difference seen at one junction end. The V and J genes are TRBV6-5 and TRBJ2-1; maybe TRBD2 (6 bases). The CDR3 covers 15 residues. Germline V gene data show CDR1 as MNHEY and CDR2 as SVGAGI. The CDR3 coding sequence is TGTGCCAGCCGTTATACCCGGGAGACGTCCAATGAGCAGTTCTTC. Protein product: CASRYTRETSNEQFF.

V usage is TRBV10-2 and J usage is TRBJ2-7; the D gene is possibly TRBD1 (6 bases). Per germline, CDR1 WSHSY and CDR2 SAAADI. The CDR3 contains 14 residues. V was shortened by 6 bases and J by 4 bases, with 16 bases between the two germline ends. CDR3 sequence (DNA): TGCGCCAGCAGAGACCGGGACAAACAATACGAGCAGTACTTC. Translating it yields CASRDRDKQYEQYF.

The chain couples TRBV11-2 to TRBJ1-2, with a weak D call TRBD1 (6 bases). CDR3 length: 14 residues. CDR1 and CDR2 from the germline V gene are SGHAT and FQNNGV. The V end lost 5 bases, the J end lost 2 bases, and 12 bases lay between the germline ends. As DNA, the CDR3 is TGTGCCAGCAGCCCACTCGGGACAAACTATGGCTACACCTTC. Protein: CASSPLGTNYGYTF.